Listed here are 27 T cell receptor beta chains from one sample, sequenced in a study of cytomegalovirus exposure and HLA in healthy donors. Assay used: immunoSEQ multiplex PCR; TCRdb lists only in-frame clones, some missing. The table lists 150,000 to 200,000 clones, roughly 91% of them singletons. The sequenced sample consisted of PBMCs. These receptors all stem from a man aged 18 to 29 in good health and CMV-seropositive.

The J gene is TRBJ2-5, the V gene TRBV19; no definite D call. Trimming stripped 1 base from V and 2 bases from J, with 8 bases between. Germline values: CDR1 LNHDA, CDR2 SQIVND (reference sequence). The CDR3 has 14 amino acids. The CDR3 spells CASSIGSVQETQYF. Written as DNA, the CDR3 is TGTGCCAGTAGTATAGGCAGCGTTCAAGAGACCCAGTACTTC.

The sample holds one count of this clone. Other DNA sequences from this sample encode an identical CDR3 as well. Here the CDR3 DNA reads TGTGCCAGCAGCCTTACTAGCGGGAGGAGCACAGATACGCAGTATTTT. Translation: CASSLTSGRSTDTQYF. The V call is TRBV7-9, the J call TRBJ2-3, with TRBD2 matching 12 bases. The CDR3 extends over 16 amino acids. Losses at the gene ends were 5 bases for V and 0 bases for J; bases not matched to a gene: 3. Per the germline V gene, CDR1 is SEHNR and CDR2 is FQNEAQ (reference sequence).

This chain connects TRBV5-1 to TRBJ1-2, with D unresolved. Germline V gives CDR1 SGHRS, CDR2 YFSETQ. CDR3 length: 13 amino acids. V lost 1 base and J 3 bases, leaving 7 bases between the germline ends. For the CDR3, the DNA is TGCGCCAGCAGCTTGCTTACAGACTATGGCTACACCTTC. Translation: CASSLLTDYGYTF.

V is TRBV19 and J is TRBJ2-2; 8 bases agree with TRBD2. Germline CDR1 LNHDA, CDR2 SQIVND (reference sequence). After removal of 5 bases from V and 0 bases from J, the junction contained 5 bases not matched to a gene. There are 16 residues in the CDR3. The CDR3 loop is CASSWGGRSNTGELFF. Here the CDR3 DNA reads TGTGCCAGTAGTTGGGGCGGGAGGTCGAACACCGGGGAGCTGTTTTTT.

The rearrangement uses TRBV6-1 and TRBJ1-1; D is undetermined. CDR1 and CDR2 (germline): MNHNS, SASEGT. The length of the CDR3 is 13 residues. V was pared by 6 bases and J by 1 base, with 9 bases between. The DNA of the CDR3 is TGTGCCAGCAGAACTCAGGCGAACACTGAAGCTTTCTTT. Residues: CASRTQANTEAFF.

As DNA, the CDR3 is TGTGCCAGCAGCTCTCGGACAGGGATGACCGGGGAGCTGTTTTTT. Translation: CASSSRTGMTGELFF. The J gene is TRBJ2-2, the V gene TRBV14; 8 positions match TRBD1. V trimming: 5 bases; J trimming: 5 bases; junction bases outside the gene matches: 7. Germline-derived CDR1 and CDR2 are SGHDN and FVKESK. The CDR3 has 15 residues.

In DNA form, the CDR3 reads TGTGCCAGCAGCTTAGTTGAGACAGGCGCTATAGATGGCTACACCTTC. The encoded protein is CASSLVETGAIDGYTF. The J gene is TRBJ1-2, the V gene TRBV11-2, with TRBD1 as a possible D gene (6 bases). CDR3 length: 16 amino acids. Trimming stripped 1 base from V and 6 bases from J, with 18 bases between. CDR1 and CDR2 (germline): SGHAT, FQNNGV. The full variable domain, its missing parts supplied by reference TRBV11-2 and TRBJ1-2, is EAGVAQSPRYKIIEKRQSVAFWCNPISGHATLYWYQQILGQGPKLLIQFQNNGVVDDSQLPKDRFSAERLKGVDSTLKIQPAKLEDSAVYLCASSLVETGAIDGYTFGSGTRLTVV.

This clone showed up just a few times. The chain carries TRBV28 and TRBJ1-2, with D possibly being TRBD1 (5 bases). Trimming removed 5 bases at V and 4 bases at J, with 8 bases between. Germline V lookup: CDR1 MDHEN, CDR2 SYDVKM. The CDR3 length is 12 residues. The CDR3 DNA sequence: TGTGCCAGCAGTACCACAGGCTATGGCTACACCTTC. Its translation: CASSTTGYGYTF.

The V call is TRBV28, the J call TRBJ2-1, with TRBD2 identical over 11 bases. The CDR3 has 16 amino acids. The trim removed 3 bases at V and 4 bases at J, leaving 5 bases unmatched. Germline V CDR1 and CDR2: MDHEN, SYDVKM. The DNA of the CDR3 is TGTGCCAGCAGTTTTCCGACTAGCGGGATTTACAATGAGCAGTTCTTC. It codes for CASSFPTSGIYNEQFF.

The chain couples TRBV7-9 to TRBJ2-1; D gene ambiguous. The V gene's germline CDR1 is SEHNR and CDR2 FQNEAQ (reference sequence). Trimming removed 5 bases from V and 2 bases from J, with 4 bases in between. The CDR3 is made up of 12 amino acids. This chain's CDR3 is CASSPAYNEQFF. DNA for the CDR3: TGTGCCAGCAGCCCAGCCTACAATGAGCAGTTCTTC.

The CDR3 reads CASSPTGSGTEAFF. CDR3 coding DNA: TGTGCCAGCTCACCTACAGGGTCGGGCACTGAAGCTTTCTTT. The V gene is TRBV18, the J gene TRBJ1-1; maybe TRBD1 (6 bases). Germline values: CDR1 KGHSH, CDR2 LQKENI. V was pared by 3 bases and J by 4 bases, with 12 bases between. CDR3 length: 14 residues. The variable domain in full, with the rest retrieved from reference TRBV18 and TRBJ1-1, is NAGVMQNPRHLVRRRGQEARLRCSPMKGHSHVYWYRQLPEEGLKFMVYLQKENIIDESGMPKERFSAEFPKEGPSILRIQQVVRGDSAAYFCASSPTGSGTEAFFGQGTRLTVV.

This chain connects TRBV7-3 to TRBJ2-2; tentative D call: TRBD1 (6 bases). Germline loops: CDR1 SGHTA, CDR2 FQGTGA. Trimming took 2 bases from V and 5 from J, leaving 9 bases between them. The CDR3 sequence is 14 residues long. The CDR3 region has the DNA TGTGCCAGCAGCTTAGTCGGACAGACCGGGGAGCTGTTTTTT. The encoded protein is CASSLVGQTGELFF.

This chain connects TRBV28 to TRBJ2-5, with no clear D. V was clipped by 7 bases and J by 4 bases, with 16 bases between them. The CDR3 has 14 residues. CDR1 and CDR2 (germline): MDHEN, SYDVKM. CDR3 bases: TGTGCCAGCACCTCCGGCGGAGTAGGAGAGACCCAGTACTTC. Its translation is CASTSGGVGETQYF.

V is TRBV7-6 and J is TRBJ2-2; tentative D call: TRBD1 (6 bases). The V gene's germline CDR1 is SGHVS and CDR2 FNYEAQ. This CDR3 comprises 16 residues. The germline V and J ends were trimmed by 2 bases and 6 bases, with 16 bases remaining between them. The CDR3, as DNA: TGTGCCAGCAGCTTATCCCCCAGGGGTAGGGCCGGGGAGCTGTTTTTT. Translation: CASSLSPRGRAGELFF.

The V gene is TRBV4-1, the J gene TRBJ2-7; D might be TRBD2 (6 bases). This CDR3 has 15 amino acids. From germline, CDR1 is MGHRA and CDR2 YSYEKL. Trimming took off 4 bases at V and 5 bases at J, with 18 bases between the two ends. As DNA, the CDR3 is TGCGCCAGCAGCCTTACCGGGACTGGGGAAAACGAGCAGTACTTC. Its translation: CASSLTGTGENEQYF.

The chain links TRBV5-1 to TRBJ1-5, with a possible D match to TRBD1 (5 bases). The CDR3 runs to 15 residues. The V end was cut by 4 bases, the J end by 7 bases, with 18 bases between. In germline, CDR1 is SGHRS, CDR2 YFSETQ. This chain's CDR3 is CASSNRTIRGQPQHF. Written as DNA, the CDR3 is TGCGCCAGCAGCAACAGGACAATCCGGGGGCAGCCCCAGCATTTT.

V and J are TRBV6-1 and TRBJ1-1; no reliable D call. This CDR3 comprises 18 residues. Trimming took 2 bases from V and 0 from J, leaving 19 bases between them. Per germline, CDR1 MNHNS and CDR2 SASEGT. This CDR3 reads CASSEMEGLDFMNTEAFF. CDR3 coding DNA: TGTGCCAGCAGTGAAATGGAAGGGTTGGACTTCATGAACACTGAAGCTTTCTTT.

The chain combines TRBV5-1 with TRBJ2-2, with 9 nucleotides matching TRBD2. Germline CDR1 and CDR2: SGHRS and YFSETQ. The CDR3 covers 19 residues. V gave up 0 bases and J gave up 5 bases; unmatched junction bases: 14. This chain's CDR3 is CASSLGVAGGPLLTGELFF. Written as DNA, the CDR3 is TGCGCCAGCAGCTTGGGAGTCGCGGGAGGGCCTCTTCTAACCGGGGAGCTGTTTTTT.

This chain joins TRBV7-6 and TRBJ2-2, with D perhaps matching TRBD2 (6 bases). The V gene's germline CDR1 is SGHVS and CDR2 FNYEAQ. Trimming stripped 1 base from V and 6 bases from J, with 6 bases between. This CDR3 has 13 residues. CDR3 coding DNA: TGTGCCAGCAGCTTAGGGGGGGCCGGGGAGCTGTTTTTT. Translated: CASSLGGAGELFF.

The chain carries TRBV9 and TRBJ2-7; 8 positions agree with TRBD2. The CDR3 covers 15 residues. Germline CDR1 reads SGDLS; CDR2 reads YYNGEE. The ends lost 4 bases at V and 4 bases at J; junction bases unmatched: 10. The DNA of the CDR3 is TGTGCCAGCAGCCCACCGGGGGGGAGGGGTTACGAGCAGTACTTC. Translated, it gives CASSPPGGRGYEQYF. The variable domain in full, with the rest retrieved from reference TRBV9 and TRBJ2-7, is DSGVTQTPKHLITATGQRVTLRCSPRSGDLSVYWYQQSLDQGLQFLIQYYNGEERAKGNILERFSAQQFPDLHSELNLSSLELGDSALYFCASSPPGGRGYEQYFGPGTRLTVT.

The rearrangement links TRBV14 to TRBJ2-2, with TRBD1 matching over 9 bases. The V and J ends lost 2 bases and 5 bases, in that order; junction bases with no gene match: 3. CDR1 SGHDN and CDR2 FVKESK come from the germline V gene. This CDR3 contains 15 residues. For the CDR3, the DNA is TGTGCCAGCAGCCAACTAGGACAGGGGACCGGGGAGCTGTTTTTT. Its translation is CASSQLGQGTGELFF.

The gene calls are TRBV7-8 and TRBJ2-1; D unresolved. V shed 3 bases and J shed 9 bases, with 15 bases lying between them. Germline V gene data show CDR1 as SGHVS and CDR2 as FQNEAQ. The CDR3 length is 14 residues. The DNA of the CDR3 is TGTGCCAGCAGCTTCGTAGACCCGCCGGGTGAGCAGTTCTTC. It codes for CASSFVDPPGEQFF. Variable domain in full (rest from reference TRBV7-8 and TRBJ2-1): GAGVSQSPRYKVAKRGQDVALRCDPISGHVSLFWYQQALGQGPEFLTYFQNEAQLDKSGLPSDRFFAERPEGSVSTLKIQRTQQEDSAVYLCASSFVDPPGEQFFGPGTRLTVL.

The chain carries TRBV18 and TRBJ2-3, with 9 bases matching TRBD2. The V gene's germline CDR1 is KGHSH and CDR2 LQKENI. CDR3 length: 16 amino acids. V lost 0 bases, J lost 2 bases, and 3 bases stayed unmatched. The CDR3 reads CASSPPLAGYTDTQYF. CDR3 in DNA: TGTGCCAGCTCACCACCACTAGCGGGTTACACAGATACGCAGTATTTT.

CDR3 loop: CASSETGVSNQPQHF. CDR3 DNA sequence: TGTGCCAGCAGCGAGACAGGGGTCAGCAATCAGCCCCAGCATTTT. The rearrangement links TRBV7-8 to TRBJ1-5, with 8 bases matching TRBD1. Germline assignment: CDR1 SGHVS and CDR2 FQNEAQ. Unmatched junction bases numbered 4, after V lost 5 bases and J lost 1 base. The CDR3 extends over 15 amino acids.

The chain joins TRBV7-3 to TRBJ2-1; TRBD2 matches at 7 bases. V shed 3 bases and J 7 bases; nucleotides not matched to a gene: 6. CDR3 size: 14 residues. The germline gives CDR1 SGHTA, CDR2 FQGTGA. CDR3 nucleotide sequence: TGTGCCAGCAGCTTGAAGATGGGGGGGAATGAGCAGTTCTTC. It specifies CASSLKMGGNEQFF.

J is TRBJ2-1 and V is TRBV18; 9 bases are a match to TRBD1. Germline-derived CDR1 and CDR2 are KGHSH and LQKENI. The CDR3 contains 17 residues. With 2 bases clipped from V and 2 bases from J, the junction kept 7 bases outside the gene matches. The CDR3 DNA is TGTGCCAGCTCACCAAGCACAGGGGGCAGGGCCTACAATGAGCAGTTCTTC. This sequence encodes CASSPSTGGRAYNEQFF.

The chain combines TRBV5-8 with TRBJ2-1, with D uncertain. The V end lost 0 bases, the J end lost 12 bases, and 13 bases lay between the germline ends. Germline V gene lookup returns CDR1 SGHTS and CDR2 YDEGEE. The CDR3 runs 13 residues. The CDR3 is CASSLAPGVGQFF. The CDR3, as DNA: TGTGCCAGCAGCTTGGCCCCGGGTGTAGGGCAGTTCTTC. The full variable domain, rest sourced from reference TRBV5-8 and TRBJ2-1, is EAGVTQSPTHLIKTRGQQATLRCSPISGHTSVYWYQQALGLGLQFLLWYDEGEERNRGNFPPRFSGRQFPNYSSELNVNALELEDSALYLCASSLAPGVGQFFGPGTRLTVL.